What follows is one T cell receptor beta chain and its context. Method: immunoSEQ multiplex PCR; TCRdb's copy keeps in-frame clones and lacks some. The sample has about 730,000 clones; 75% to 90% are singletons. This record belongs to a study of shared T cell receptors in the human thymus. CDR3 length equals 14 residues. V lost 5 bases to trimming and J lost 4 bases, with 12 bases between them. Looked up from germline, CDR1 is MDHEN and CDR2 is SYDVKM. The same sample was also used in a study of human thymus T cells.

The receptor comes from a girl under three years old with a congenital heart defect. The chain recombines TRBV28 with TRBJ1-5; a possible D gene is TRBD1 (5 bases). The material sequenced was thymocytes. CDR3 DNA: TGTGCCAGCAGTGAATGGGGGGAGAATCAGCCCCAGCATTTT. This sequence encodes CASSEWGENQPQHF.